The source of this TCR beta chain is a study of spatial heterogeneity in lung cancer. General study points: Mutation counts in tumors were tracked by counts of expanded intratumoral alpha and beta TCRs.

CDR3 size: 14 residues. CDR1 and CDR2 from the germline V gene are SGHAT and FQNNGV. The V end lost 1 base, the J end lost 5 bases, and 11 bases lay between the germline ends. This clonotype was counted ten times or more. Antigen: not known. Noted time point: sample taken at primary tumor resection. Extraction of whole RNA from tumor, nontumor lung or frozen PBMC preceded unsorted sequencing. MiXCR was run by TCRdb on the 5' RACE reads, yielding one entry per CDR3 protein. This table has more than 7,500 distinct CDR3 sequences, 5% to 7% appearing once. The material was lung tumor tissue, obtained at surgery. The origin of this receptor is a female donor with early-stage non-small cell lung cancer. The chain couples TRBV11-2 to TRBJ2-5; no clear D gene. The CDR3 sequence: CASSLGGPVETQYF. The DNA of the CDR3 is TGTGCCAGCAGCTTAGGCGGACCGGTGGAGACCCAGTACTTC.